The rows below give T cell receptor beta chains drawn from one sample of a study of blood T cell repertoires in COVID-19. Clones were sequenced by immunoSEQ multiplex PCR, and TCRdb holds only the in-frame ones, with some missing. The repertoire holds 200,000 to 250,000 clones, with 70% to 85% as singletons. Sequenced sample: PBMCs or T cells enriched from blood (not recorded which). The receptors were sampled from a man aged 40-49 years who had recovered from COVID-19. Each CDR3 is given with its conserved first and last residue.

>TRBJ2-5|TRBV9
CASSVGTGGFGETQYF
>TRBJ2-5|TRBV5-1
CASSLAPGQKETQYF
>TRBJ1-1|TRBV10-3
CAVTGIMNTEAFF
>TRBJ2-1|TRBV5-4
CASSLKREIHNEQFF
>TRBJ1-2|TRBV7-8
CASSLGVAGSLGYTF
>TRBJ2-1|TRBV6-6
CASSRGGQGLYNEQFF
>TRBJ1-4|TRBV4-1
CASSQDRDRVKLFF
>TRBJ2-7|TRBV10-3
CAISGQGGPYEQYF
>TRBJ1-1|TRBV19
CASSTLDTFEAFF
>TRBJ1-6|TRBV9
CASSVYGETGGGSPLHF
>TRBJ2-1|TRBV30
CARSQREIYNEQFF
>TRBJ1-5|TRBV10-3
CAISEMWGDDQPQHF
>TRBJ2-7|TRBV11-2
CASSFDRGDEQYF
>TRBJ2-7|TRBV10-3
CAISRQSYEQYF
>TRBJ2-7|TRBV7-8
CASSPGAYSGRAQGQYF
>TRBJ1-2|TRBV28
CASSLTSGWGYTF
>TRBJ1-2|TRBV4-1
CASSHVGRRLNGYTF
>TRBJ1-1|TRBV28
CASRGRTEAFF
>TRBJ1-6|TRBV29-1
CSVLTGGNSPLHF
>TRBJ2-3|TRBV14
CASSSSGTDTQYF
>TRBJ1-1|TRBV18
CASSPMQGLLNTEAFF
>TRBJ2-6|TRBV24-1
CATSDLTGLGANVLTF
>TRBJ1-2|TRBV12-3/TRBV12-4
CASSFGDYGYTF
>TRBJ1-1|TRBV29-1
CSAQGQMNTEAFF
>TRBJ2-1|TRBV27
CASSRLLRGNEQFF
>TRBJ1-1|TRBV6-5
CASSYAGGLNTEAFF
>TRBJ2-1|TRBV3-1/TRBV3-2
CASSLGLAGNNEQFF
>TRBJ2-2|TRBV7-2
CASSLSRVELFF
>TRBJ2-3|TRBV28
CASSLTSGRDTQYF
>TRBJ1-2|TRBV28
CASTGAGGYGYTF
>TRBJ1-6|TRBV7-2
CASSSRQGYDSPLHF
>TRBJ2-7|TRBV27
CASSLRQYYEQYF
>TRBJ2-1|TRBV5-1
CASSRNSGVTRSYNEQFF
>TRBJ1-2|TRBV10-3
CAIARGSDYGYTF
>TRBJ2-7|TRBV12-3/TRBV12-4
CASSPTGGGEQYF
>TRBJ1-1|TRBV30
CAWSIWHEAFF
>TRBJ2-5|TRBV11-3
CASSLGGQTETQYF
>TRBJ2-2|TRBV11-3
CASSYLASGELFF
>TRBJ2-3|TRBV5-1
CASSGAIRTDTQYF
>TRBJ2-1|TRBV5-1
CASTPPGLAGEQFF